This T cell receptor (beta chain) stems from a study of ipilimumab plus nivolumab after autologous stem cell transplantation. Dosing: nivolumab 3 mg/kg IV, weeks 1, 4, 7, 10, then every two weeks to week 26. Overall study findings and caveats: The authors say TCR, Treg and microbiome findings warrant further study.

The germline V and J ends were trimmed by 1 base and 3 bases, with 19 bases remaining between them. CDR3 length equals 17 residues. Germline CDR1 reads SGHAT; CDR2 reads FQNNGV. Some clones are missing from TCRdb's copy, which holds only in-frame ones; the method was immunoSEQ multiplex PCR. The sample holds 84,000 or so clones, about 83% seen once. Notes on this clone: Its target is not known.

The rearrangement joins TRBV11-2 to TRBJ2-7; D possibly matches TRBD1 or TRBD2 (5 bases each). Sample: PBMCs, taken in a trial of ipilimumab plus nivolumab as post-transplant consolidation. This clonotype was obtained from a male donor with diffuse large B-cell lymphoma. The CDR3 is CASSLGVGWGSIYEQYF. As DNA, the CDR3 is TGTGCCAGCAGCTTAGGTGTAGGGTGGGGGTCTATCTACGAGCAGTACTTC.